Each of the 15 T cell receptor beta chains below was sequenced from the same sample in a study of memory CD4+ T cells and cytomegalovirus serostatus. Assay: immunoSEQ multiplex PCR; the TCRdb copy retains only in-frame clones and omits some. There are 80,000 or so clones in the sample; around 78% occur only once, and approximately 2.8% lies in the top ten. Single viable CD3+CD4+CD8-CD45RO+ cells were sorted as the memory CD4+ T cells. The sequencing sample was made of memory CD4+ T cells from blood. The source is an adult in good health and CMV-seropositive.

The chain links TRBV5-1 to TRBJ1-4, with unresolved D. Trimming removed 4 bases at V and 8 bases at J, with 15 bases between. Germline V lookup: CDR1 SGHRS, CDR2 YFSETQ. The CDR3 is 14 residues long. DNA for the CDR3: TGCGCCAGCAGCCCGACCCAGCCCGCCGAAAAACTGTTTTTT. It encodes CASSPTQPAEKLFF.

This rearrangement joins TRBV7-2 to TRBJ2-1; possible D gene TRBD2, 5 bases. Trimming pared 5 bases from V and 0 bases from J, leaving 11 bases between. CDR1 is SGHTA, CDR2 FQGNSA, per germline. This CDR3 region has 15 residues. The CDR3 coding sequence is TGTGCCAGCAGCACTAGTTCGGTCTCCTACAATGAGCAGTTCTTC. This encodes CASSTSSVSYNEQFF.

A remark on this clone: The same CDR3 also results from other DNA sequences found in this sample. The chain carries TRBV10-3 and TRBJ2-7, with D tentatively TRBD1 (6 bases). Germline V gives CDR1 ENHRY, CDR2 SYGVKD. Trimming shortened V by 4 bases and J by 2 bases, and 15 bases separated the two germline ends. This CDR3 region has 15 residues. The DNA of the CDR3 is TGTGCCATCAGTGGGACACAGGGCGGACCCTACGAGCAGTACTTC. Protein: CAISGTQGGPYEQYF.

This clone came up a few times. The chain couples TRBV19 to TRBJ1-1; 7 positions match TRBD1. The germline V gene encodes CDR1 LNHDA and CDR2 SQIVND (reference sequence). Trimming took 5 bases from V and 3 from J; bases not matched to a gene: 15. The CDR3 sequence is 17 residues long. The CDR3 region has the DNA TGTGCCAGTAGTCCTAGGAGTGGGACAGCGCGATACACTGAAGCTTTCTTT. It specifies CASSPRSGTARYTEAFF.

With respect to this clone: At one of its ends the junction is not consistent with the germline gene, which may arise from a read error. The CDR3 protein is CASGLEGGTANLF. The DNA for the CDR3 is TGTGCTAGTGGTTTGGAAGGCGGGACAGCAAACCTGTTC. The chain is built from TRBV12-5 and TRBJ2-4; D may be TRBD1 (7 bases). CDR1 and CDR2 from the germline V gene are LGHNT and FRNRAP. The CDR3 loop spans 13 amino acids.

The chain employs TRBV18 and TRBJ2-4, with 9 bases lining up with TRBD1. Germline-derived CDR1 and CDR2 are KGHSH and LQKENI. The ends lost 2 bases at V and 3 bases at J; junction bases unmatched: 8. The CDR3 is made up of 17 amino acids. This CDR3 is CASSPTQGALGKNIQYF. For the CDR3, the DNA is TGTGCCAGCTCACCAACACAGGGGGCGCTTGGCAAAAACATTCAGTACTTC.

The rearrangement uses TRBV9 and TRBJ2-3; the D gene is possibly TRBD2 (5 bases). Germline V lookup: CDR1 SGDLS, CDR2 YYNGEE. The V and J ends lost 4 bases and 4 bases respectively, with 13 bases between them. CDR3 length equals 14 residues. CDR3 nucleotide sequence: TGTGCCAGCAGCCCGAGGTGGGAGTCAGATACGCAGTATTTT. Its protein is CASSPRWESDTQYF. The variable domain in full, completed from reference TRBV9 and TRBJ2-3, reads DSGVTQTPKHLITATGQRVTLRCSPRSGDLSVYWYQQSLDQGLQFLIQYYNGEERAKGNILERFSAQQFPDLHSELNLSSLELGDSALYFCASSPRWESDTQYFGPGTRLTVL.

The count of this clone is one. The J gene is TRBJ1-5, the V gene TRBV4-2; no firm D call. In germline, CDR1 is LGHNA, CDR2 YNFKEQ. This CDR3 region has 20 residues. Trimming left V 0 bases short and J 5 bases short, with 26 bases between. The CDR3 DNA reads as TGTGCCAGCAGCCAAGATATGTCGTCCTCCGGACTCCCTGAGGATCAGCCCCAGCATTTT. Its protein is CASSQDMSSSGLPEDQPQHF.

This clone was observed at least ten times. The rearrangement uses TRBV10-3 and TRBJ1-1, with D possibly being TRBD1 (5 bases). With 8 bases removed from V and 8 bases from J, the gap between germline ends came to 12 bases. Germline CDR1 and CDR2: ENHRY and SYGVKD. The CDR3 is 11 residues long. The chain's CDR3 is CAIAREGEAFF. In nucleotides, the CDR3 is TGTGCCATCGCCAGGGAGGGAGAAGCTTTCTTT.

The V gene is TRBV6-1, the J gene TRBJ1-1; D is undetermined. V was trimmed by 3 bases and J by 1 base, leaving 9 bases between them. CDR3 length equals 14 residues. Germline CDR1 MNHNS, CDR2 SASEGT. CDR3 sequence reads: CASSDQATNTEAFF. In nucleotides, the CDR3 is TGTGCCAGCAGTGATCAGGCAACGAACACTGAAGCTTTCTTT.

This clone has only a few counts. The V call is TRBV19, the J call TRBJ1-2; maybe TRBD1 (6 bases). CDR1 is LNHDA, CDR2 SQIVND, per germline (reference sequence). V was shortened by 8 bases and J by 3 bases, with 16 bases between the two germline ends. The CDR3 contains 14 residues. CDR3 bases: TGTGCCAGTCGTCCGGGGGCGGGTTACTATGGCTACACCTTC. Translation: CASRPGAGYYGYTF.

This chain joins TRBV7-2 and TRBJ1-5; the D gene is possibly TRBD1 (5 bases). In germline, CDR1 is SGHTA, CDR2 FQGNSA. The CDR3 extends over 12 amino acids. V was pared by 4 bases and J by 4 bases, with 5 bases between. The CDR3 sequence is CASSSGNQPQHF. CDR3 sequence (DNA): TGTGCCAGCAGCTCAGGGAATCAGCCCCAGCATTTT.

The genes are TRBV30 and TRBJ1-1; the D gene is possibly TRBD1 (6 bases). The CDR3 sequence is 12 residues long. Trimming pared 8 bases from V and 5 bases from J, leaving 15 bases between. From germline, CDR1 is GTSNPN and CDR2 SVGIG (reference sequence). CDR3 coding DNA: TGTGCCCTAGAACAGGGAGGGACTGAAGCTTTCTTT. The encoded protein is CALEQGGTEAFF.

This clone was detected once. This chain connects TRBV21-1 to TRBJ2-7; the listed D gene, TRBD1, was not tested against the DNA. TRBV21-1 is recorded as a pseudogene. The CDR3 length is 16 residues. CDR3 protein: CASSARQGGSRDEQYV. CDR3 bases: TGTGCCAGCAGCGCGCGCCAAGGGGGAAGTAGGGACGAGCAGTACGTC.

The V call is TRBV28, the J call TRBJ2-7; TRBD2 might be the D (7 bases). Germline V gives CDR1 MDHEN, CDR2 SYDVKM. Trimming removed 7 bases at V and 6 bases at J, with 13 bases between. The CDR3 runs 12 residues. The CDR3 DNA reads TGTGCCAGCACCGGGGGGCCCCTCGAGCAGTACGTC. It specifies CASTGGPLEQYV.